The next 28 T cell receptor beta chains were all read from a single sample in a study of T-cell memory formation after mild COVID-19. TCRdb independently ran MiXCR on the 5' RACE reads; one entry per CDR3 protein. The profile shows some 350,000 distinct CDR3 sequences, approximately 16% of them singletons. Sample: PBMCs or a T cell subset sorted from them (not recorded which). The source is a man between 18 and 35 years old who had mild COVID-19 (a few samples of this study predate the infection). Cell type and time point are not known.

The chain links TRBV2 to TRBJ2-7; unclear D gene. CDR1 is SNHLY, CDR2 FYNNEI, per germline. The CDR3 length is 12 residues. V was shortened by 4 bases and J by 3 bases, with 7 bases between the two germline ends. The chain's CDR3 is CASSVLGYEQYV. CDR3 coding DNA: TGTGCCAGCAGTGTACTGGGCTACGAGCAGTACGTC.

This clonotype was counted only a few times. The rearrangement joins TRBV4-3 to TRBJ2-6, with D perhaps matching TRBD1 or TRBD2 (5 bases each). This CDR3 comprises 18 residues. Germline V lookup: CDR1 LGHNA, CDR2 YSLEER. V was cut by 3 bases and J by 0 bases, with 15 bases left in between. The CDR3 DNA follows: TGCGCCAGCAGCCAGGCCGGGACGGGGTACTCTGGGGCCAACGTCCTGACTTTC. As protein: CASSQAGTGYSGANVLTF.

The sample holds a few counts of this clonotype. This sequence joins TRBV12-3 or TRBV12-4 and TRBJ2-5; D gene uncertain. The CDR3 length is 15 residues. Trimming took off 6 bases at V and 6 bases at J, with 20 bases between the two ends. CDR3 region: CASSHRPSGPKTQYF. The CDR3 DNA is TGTGCCAGCAGCCACCGGCCGTCGGGTCCCAAGACCCAGTACTTC.

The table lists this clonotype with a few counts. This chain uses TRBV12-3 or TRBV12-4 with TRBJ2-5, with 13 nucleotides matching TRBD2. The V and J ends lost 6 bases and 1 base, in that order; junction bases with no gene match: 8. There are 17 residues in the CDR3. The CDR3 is CASSRTSGGGSQETQYF. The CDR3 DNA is TGTGCCAGCAGCAGGACTAGCGGGGGAGGATCCCAAGAGACCCAGTACTTC.

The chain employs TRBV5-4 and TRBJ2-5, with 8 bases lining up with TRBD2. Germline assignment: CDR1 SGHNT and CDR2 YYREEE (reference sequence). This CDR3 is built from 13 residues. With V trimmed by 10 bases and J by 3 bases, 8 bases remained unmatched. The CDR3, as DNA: TGTGCCGCCCGCCGGCGGGGGGAAGAGACCCAGTACTTC. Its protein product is CAARRRGEETQYF.

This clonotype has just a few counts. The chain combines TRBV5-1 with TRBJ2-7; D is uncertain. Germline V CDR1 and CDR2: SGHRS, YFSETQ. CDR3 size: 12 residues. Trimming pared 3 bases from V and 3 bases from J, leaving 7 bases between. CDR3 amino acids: CASSWVGYEQYF. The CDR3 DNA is TGCGCCAGCAGCTGGGTAGGCTACGAGCAGTACTTC.

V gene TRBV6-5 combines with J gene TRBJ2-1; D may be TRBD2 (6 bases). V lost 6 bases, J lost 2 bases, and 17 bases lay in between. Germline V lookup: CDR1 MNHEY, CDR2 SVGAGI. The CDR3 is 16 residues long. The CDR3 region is CASSPGGGVAYNEQFF. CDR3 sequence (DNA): TGTGCCAGCAGCCCCGGAGGAGGGGTAGCCTACAATGAGCAGTTCTTC.

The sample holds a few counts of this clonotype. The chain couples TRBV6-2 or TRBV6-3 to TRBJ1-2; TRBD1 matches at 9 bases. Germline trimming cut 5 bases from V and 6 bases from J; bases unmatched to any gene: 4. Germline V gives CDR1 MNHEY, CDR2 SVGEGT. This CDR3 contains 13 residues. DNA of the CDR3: TGTGCCAGCAGTGGGACAGGGTTTCATGGCTACACCTTC. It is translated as CASSGTGFHGYTF.

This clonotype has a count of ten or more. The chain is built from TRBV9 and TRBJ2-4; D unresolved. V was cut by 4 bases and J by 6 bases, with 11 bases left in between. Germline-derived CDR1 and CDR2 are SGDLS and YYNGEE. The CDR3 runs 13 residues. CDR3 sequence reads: CASSTGEVNIQYF. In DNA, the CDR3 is TGTGCCAGCAGCACCGGAGAGGTAAACATTCAGTACTTC.

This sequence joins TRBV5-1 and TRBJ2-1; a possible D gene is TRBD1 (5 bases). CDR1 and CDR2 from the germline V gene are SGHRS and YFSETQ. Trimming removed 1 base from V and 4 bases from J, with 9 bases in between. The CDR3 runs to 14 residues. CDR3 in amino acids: CASSLSGQYNEQFF. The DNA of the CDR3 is TGCGCCAGCAGCTTGTCTGGACAATACAATGAGCAGTTCTTC. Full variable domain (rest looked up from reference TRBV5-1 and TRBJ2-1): KAGVTQTPRYLIKTRGQQVTLSCSPISGHRSVSWYQQTPGQGLQFLFEYFSETQRNKGNFPGRFSGRQFSNSRSEMNVSTLELGDSALYLCASSLSGQYNEQFFGPGTRLTVL.

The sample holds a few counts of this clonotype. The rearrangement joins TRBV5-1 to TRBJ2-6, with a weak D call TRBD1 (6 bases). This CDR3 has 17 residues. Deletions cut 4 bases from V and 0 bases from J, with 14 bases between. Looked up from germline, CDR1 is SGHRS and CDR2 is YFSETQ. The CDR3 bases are TGCGCCAGCAGCCAGGACAGATTAAGCTCTGGGGCCAACGTCCTGACTTTC. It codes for CASSQDRLSSGANVLTF. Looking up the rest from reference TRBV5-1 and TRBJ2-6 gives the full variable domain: KAGVTQTPRYLIKTRGQQVTLSCSPISGHRSVSWYQQTPGQGLQFLFEYFSETQRNKGNFPGRFSGRQFSNSRSEMNVSTLELGDSALYLCASSQDRLSSGANVLTFGAGSRLTVL.

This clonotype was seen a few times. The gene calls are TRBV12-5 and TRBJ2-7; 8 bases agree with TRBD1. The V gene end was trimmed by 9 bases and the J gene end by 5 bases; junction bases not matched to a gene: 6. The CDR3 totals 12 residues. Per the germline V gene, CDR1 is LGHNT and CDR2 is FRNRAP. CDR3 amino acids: CARWTGSHEQYF. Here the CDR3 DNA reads TGTGCTAGATGGACAGGGAGCCACGAGCAGTACTTC.

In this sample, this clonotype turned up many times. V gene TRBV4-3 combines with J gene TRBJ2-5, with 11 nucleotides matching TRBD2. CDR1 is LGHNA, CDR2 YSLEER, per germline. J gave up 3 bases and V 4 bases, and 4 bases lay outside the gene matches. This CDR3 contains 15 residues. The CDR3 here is CASSLGTSGEETQYF. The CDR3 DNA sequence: TGCGCCAGCAGCCTCGGGACTAGCGGCGAAGAGACCCAGTACTTC.

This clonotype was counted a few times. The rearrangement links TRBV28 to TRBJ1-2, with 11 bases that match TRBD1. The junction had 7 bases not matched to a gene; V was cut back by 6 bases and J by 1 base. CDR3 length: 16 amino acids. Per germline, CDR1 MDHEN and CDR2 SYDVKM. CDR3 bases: TGTGCCAGCAGCCGGGACAGGGGGAGCCATAACTATGGCTACACCTTC. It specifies CASSRDRGSHNYGYTF.

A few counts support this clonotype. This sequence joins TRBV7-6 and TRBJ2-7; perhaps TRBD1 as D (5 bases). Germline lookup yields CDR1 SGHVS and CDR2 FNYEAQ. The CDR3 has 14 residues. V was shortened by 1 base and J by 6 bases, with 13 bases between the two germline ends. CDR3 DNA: TGTGCCAGCAGCTTAGGCGCCAGGGCCGGCGAGCAGTACTTC. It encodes CASSLGARAGEQYF. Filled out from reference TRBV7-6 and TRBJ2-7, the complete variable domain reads GAGVSQSPRYKVTKRGQDVALRCDPISGHVSLYWYRQALGQGPEFLTYFNYEAQQDKSGLPNDRFSAERPEGSISTLTIQRTEQRDSAMYRCASSLGARAGEQYFGPGTRLTVT.

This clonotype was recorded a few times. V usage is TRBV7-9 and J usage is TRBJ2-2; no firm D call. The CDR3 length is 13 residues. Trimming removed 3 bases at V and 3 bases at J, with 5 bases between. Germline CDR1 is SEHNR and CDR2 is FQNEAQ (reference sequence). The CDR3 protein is CASSLLDTGELFF. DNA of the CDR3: TGTGCCAGCAGCTTGTTGGACACCGGGGAGCTGTTTTTT. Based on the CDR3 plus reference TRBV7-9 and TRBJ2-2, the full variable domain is DTGVSQNPRHKITKRGQNVTFRCDPISEHNRLYWYRQTLGQGPEFLTYFQNEAQLEKSRLLSDRFSAERPKGSFSTLEIQRTEQGDSAMYLCASSLLDTGELFFGEGSRLTVL.

The CDR3: CASSQSGQGVLQAFF. The CDR3 DNA reads TGTGCCAGCAGCCAATCGGGACAGGGGGTTTTGCAAGCTTTCTTT. This chain uses TRBV13 with TRBJ1-1; 11 bases fit TRBD1. V lost 5 bases to trimming and J lost 9 bases; unmatched junction nucleotides: 11. The CDR3 consists of 15 residues. Germline CDR1 is PRHDT and CDR2 is FYEKMQ (reference sequence).

The chain's CDR3 is CASSIALRGSETQYF. The CDR3 DNA follows: TGTGCCAGTAGTATAGCTTTAAGGGGTTCGGAGACCCAGTACTTC. This chain joins TRBV19 and TRBJ2-5; D perhaps matches TRBD1 (5 bases). Germline V gene lookup returns CDR1 LNHDA and CDR2 SQIVND (reference sequence). There are 15 residues in the CDR3. Trimming took 1 base from V and 5 from J, leaving 14 bases between them.

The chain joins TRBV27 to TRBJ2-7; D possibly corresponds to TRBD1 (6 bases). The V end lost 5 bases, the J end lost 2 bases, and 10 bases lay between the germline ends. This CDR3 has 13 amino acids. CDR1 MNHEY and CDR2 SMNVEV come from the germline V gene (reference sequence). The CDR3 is CASSRQVTYEQYF. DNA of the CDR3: TGTGCCAGCAGTAGACAGGTCACCTACGAGCAGTACTTC.

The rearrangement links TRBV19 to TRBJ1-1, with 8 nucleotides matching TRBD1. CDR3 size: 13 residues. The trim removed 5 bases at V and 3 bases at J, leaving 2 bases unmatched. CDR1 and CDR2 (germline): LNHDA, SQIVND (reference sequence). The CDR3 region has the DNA TGTGCCAGTAGTCAGGGGGCGGACACTGAAGCTTTCTTT. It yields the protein CASSQGADTEAFF.

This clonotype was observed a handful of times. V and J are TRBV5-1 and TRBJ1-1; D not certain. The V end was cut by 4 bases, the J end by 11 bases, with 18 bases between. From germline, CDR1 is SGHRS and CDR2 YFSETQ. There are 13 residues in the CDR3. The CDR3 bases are TGCGCCAGCAGCAACTCCGACAAGGCTCAGGCTTTCTTT. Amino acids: CASSNSDKAQAFF.

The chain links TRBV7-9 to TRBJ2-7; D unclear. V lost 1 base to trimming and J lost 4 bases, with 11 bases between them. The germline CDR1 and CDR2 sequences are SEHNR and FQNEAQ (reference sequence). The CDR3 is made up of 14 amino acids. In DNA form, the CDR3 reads TGTGCCAGCAGCTTAGGCAGGCGCCGATACGAGCAGTACTTC. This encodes CASSLGRRRYEQYF.

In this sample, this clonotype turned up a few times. CDR3 sequence: CSARRTGGTGTQYF. Written as DNA, the CDR3 is TGCAGTGCTAGACGGACAGGGGGGACCGGGACCCAGTACTTC. The chain combines TRBV20-1 with TRBJ2-5, with 10 bases identical to TRBD1. CDR1 and CDR2 from the germline V gene are DFQATT and SNEGSKA (reference sequence). This CDR3 region has 14 residues. Unmatched junction bases numbered 7, after V lost 2 bases and J lost 7 bases.

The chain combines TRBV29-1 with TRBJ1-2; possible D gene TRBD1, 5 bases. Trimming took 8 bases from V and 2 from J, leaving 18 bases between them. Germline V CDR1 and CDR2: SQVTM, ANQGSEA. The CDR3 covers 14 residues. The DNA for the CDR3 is TGCAGCACCCTACCGCAGGGCCCGAACTATGGCTACACCTTC. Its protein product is CSTLPQGPNYGYTF. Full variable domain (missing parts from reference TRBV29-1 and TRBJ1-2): SAVISQKPSRDICQRGTSLTIQCQVDSQVTMMFWYRQQPGQSLTLIATANQGSEATYESGFVIDKFPISRPNLTFSTLTVSNMSPEDSSIYLCSTLPQGPNYGYTFGSGTRLTVV.

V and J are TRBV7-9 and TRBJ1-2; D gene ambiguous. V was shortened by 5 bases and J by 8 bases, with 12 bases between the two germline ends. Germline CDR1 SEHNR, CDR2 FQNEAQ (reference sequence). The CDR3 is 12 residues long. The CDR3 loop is CASSPSGQGYTF. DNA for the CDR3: TGTGCCAGCAGCCCGTCAGGCCAGGGCTACACCTTC.

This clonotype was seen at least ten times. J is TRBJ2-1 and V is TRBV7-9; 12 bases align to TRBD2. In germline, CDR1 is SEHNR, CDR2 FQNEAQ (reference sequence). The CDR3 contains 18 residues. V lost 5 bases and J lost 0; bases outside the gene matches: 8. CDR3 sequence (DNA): TGTGCCAGCAGCCTCGGACTAGCGGGGACCAGCTCCTACAATGAGCAGTTCTTC. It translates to CASSLGLAGTSSYNEQFF.

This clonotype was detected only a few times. Written as DNA, the CDR3 is TGTGCCAGCAGCTTCGAGGGATTAACCTACAATGAGCAGTTCTTC. Translating gives CASSFEGLTYNEQFF. V usage is TRBV7-9 and J usage is TRBJ2-1, with D perhaps TRBD2 (5 bases). V lost 3 bases and J 2 bases, leaving 11 bases between the germline ends. The CDR3 loop spans 15 amino acids. The germline V gene encodes CDR1 SEHNR and CDR2 FQNEAQ (reference sequence).

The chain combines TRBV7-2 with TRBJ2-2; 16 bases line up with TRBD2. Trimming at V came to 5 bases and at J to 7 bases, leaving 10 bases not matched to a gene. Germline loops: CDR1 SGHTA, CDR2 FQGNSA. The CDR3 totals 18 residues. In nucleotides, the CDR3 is TGTGCCAGCAGCCCCACCGGGACTAGCGGGGGGGCCTACGGGGAGCTGTTTTTT. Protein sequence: CASSPTGTSGGAYGELFF.